These 30 T cell receptor beta chains share one sample of origin, sequenced in a study of STAT5B mutations in CD4+ large granular lymphocyte leukemia. TCRdb's copy holds only in-frame clones and misses some; the assay was immunoSEQ multiplex PCR. This repertoire shows more than 30,000 clones, 70% to 90% found once; its top ten account for roughly 0.98%. Sequences were obtained from CD4+ T cells from blood buffy coats. The receptors were sampled from a human donor in good health.

CDR3 residues: CASSLAMVAPLNGYTF. The CDR3 nucleotides read TGTGCCAGCAGCTTAGCCATGGTGGCACCGTTAAATGGCTACACCTTC. The chain uses TRBV7-2 and TRBJ1-2; D is unresolved. The CDR3 totals 16 residues. Trimming stripped 0 bases from V and 6 bases from J, with 17 bases between. Germline CDR1 SGHTA, CDR2 FQGNSA.

Note on this clone: One junction end disagrees with the germline gene, perhaps due to a read error. Other DNA variants within this sample encode the same CDR3. This chain connects TRBV4-1 to TRBJ1-5; D ambiguous. Germline assignment: CDR1 MGHRA and CDR2 YSYEKL. The CDR3 is 18 amino acids. The CDR3, as DNA: TGCGCCAGTAGCCAAAGACCGTTGAGCGGACGGCACAATCAGCCCCAGCATTTT. Translated, it gives CASSQRPLSGRHNQPQHF.

The chain carries TRBV28 and TRBJ1-2; 7 nucleotides match TRBD1. V lost 6 bases to trimming and J lost 3 bases; unmatched junction nucleotides: 4. This CDR3 spans 13 amino acids. Germline CDR1 MDHEN, CDR2 SYDVKM. CDR3: CASSPGQDYGYTF. For the CDR3, the DNA is TGTGCCAGCAGCCCCGGACAGGACTATGGCTACACCTTC.

This clone was picked up one time. The CDR3 bases are TGTGCCAGCAGCTTGGGGGGGGGTTCAAACATTCAGTACTTC. It translates to CASSLGGGSNIQYF. The V gene is TRBV5-4, the J gene TRBJ2-4, with TRBD2 matching over 7 bases. This CDR3 spans 14 amino acids. CDR1 and CDR2 (germline): SGHNT, YYREEE (reference sequence). V dropped 0 bases and J dropped 6; count of bases not matched to a gene: 3.

This clone was found once. The chain uses TRBV7-9 and TRBJ2-2, with 8 bases identical to TRBD1. The V gene's germline CDR1 is SEHNR and CDR2 FQNEAQ (reference sequence). The junction had 6 bases not matched to a gene; V was cut back by 5 bases and J by 7 bases. The CDR3 is made up of 14 amino acids. CDR3 in amino acids: CASSPGQGHGELFF. CDR3 nucleotide sequence: TGTGCCAGCAGCCCCGGACAGGGACACGGGGAGCTGTTTTTT.

The rearrangement links TRBV5-4 to TRBJ2-1, with 7 nucleotides matching TRBD1. The germline V gene has CDR1 SGHNT and CDR2 YYREEE (reference sequence). The CDR3 covers 16 residues. With V trimmed by 4 bases and J by 4 bases, 11 bases remained unmatched. The CDR3 reads CASSTGWDSSYNEQFF. CDR3 bases: TGTGCCAGCAGCACCGGATGGGACAGCTCATACAATGAGCAGTTCTTC.

This sequence joins TRBV5-1 and TRBJ2-1, with 8 positions matching TRBD1. This CDR3 region has 16 residues. Looked up from germline, CDR1 is SGHRS and CDR2 is YFSETQ. V trimming: 4 bases; J trimming: 2 bases; junction bases outside the gene matches: 8. CDR3 nucleotides: TGCGCCAGCAGCCCTCCGACAGGGGACACCTACAATGAGCAGTTCTTC. As protein: CASSPPTGDTYNEQFF.

Here the CDR3 DNA reads TGTGCCAGCAGCCAAGGTTTGGGGACCAGCTCCTACGAGCAGTACTTC. It codes for CASSQGLGTSSYEQYF. V gene TRBV4-2 combines with J gene TRBJ2-7; D tentatively reads TRBD1 or TRBD2 (5 bases each). Trimming took 1 base from V and 0 from J, leaving 13 bases between them. The CDR3 covers 16 residues. CDR1 and CDR2 (germline): LGHNA, YNFKEQ.

V and J are TRBV5-1 and TRBJ2-7; D tentatively fits TRBD1 or TRBD2 (5 bases each). Germline CDR1 reads SGHRS; CDR2 reads YFSETQ. CDR3 length equals 14 residues. Trimming took 5 bases from V and 1 from J, leaving 13 bases between them. CDR3 amino acids: CASSFGTTSYEQYF. CDR3 DNA sequence: TGCGCCAGCAGTTTCGGGACCACTTCCTACGAGCAGTACTTC.

The genes are TRBV11-3 and TRBJ2-7; D is perhaps TRBD1 or TRBD2 (5 bases each). This CDR3 spans 14 amino acids. The germline V gene has CDR1 SGHNT and CDR2 YENEEA. V lost 5 bases and J 3 bases, leaving 14 bases between the germline ends. CDR3 sequence reads: CASSQQMGVYEQYF. The CDR3 DNA sequence: TGTGCCAGCAGCCAGCAAATGGGGGTCTACGAGCAGTACTTC. The full variable domain, in which reference TRBV11-3 and TRBJ2-7 provide the parts outside the CDR3, is EAGVVQSPRYKIIEKKQPVAFWCNPISGHNTLYWYLQNLGQGPELLIRYENEEAVDDSQLPKDRFSAERLKGVDSTLKIQPAELGDSAVYLCASSQQMGVYEQYFGPGTRLTVT.

This clone was found once. J is TRBJ1-4 and V is TRBV7-7; D not resolved. The ends were cut back, 5 bases at V and 3 bases at J, with 7 bases in the middle. Looked up from germline, CDR1 is SSHAT and CDR2 is FNYEAQ (reference sequence). CDR3 length: 13 amino acids. The CDR3 coding sequence is TGTGCCAGCAGCCGCGACCCTAATGAAAAACTGTTTTTT. It specifies CASSRDPNEKLFF.

This chain joins TRBV11-2 and TRBJ1-4, with D possibly being TRBD1 (5 bases). CDR1 and CDR2 from the germline V gene are SGHAT and FQNNGV. V was clipped by 1 base and J by 8 bases, with 17 bases between them. CDR3 length equals 16 residues. The CDR3 region is CASSLVAGGSEEKLFF. The CDR3 DNA follows: TGTGCCAGCAGCTTAGTCGCGGGGGGATCAGAGGAAAAACTGTTTTTT.

The chain couples TRBV2 to TRBJ1-2; TRBD1 matches at 9 bases. V shed 6 bases and J 8 bases; nucleotides not matched to a gene: 4. This CDR3 is 12 amino acids long. Germline V gene sequence: CDR1 SNHLY, CDR2 FYNNEI. The CDR3 loop reads CASRYRGPGYTF. The DNA for the CDR3 is TGTGCCAGCAGATACAGGGGGCCCGGCTACACCTTC.

The V gene is TRBV27, the J gene TRBJ2-1; TRBD2 agrees at 9 bases. The germline gives CDR1 MNHEY, CDR2 SMNVEV (reference sequence). This CDR3 is built from 17 residues. J was trimmed by 10 bases and V by 1 base; bases with no gene match: 14. The CDR3 DNA reads TGTGCCAGCAGTTTATTTTCCCTTAGCGGGAGCGCGAGAGAGCAGTTCTTC. This translates into CASSLFSLSGSAREQFF.

The rearrangement uses TRBV5-1 and TRBJ1-1; D is ambiguous. This CDR3 is 15 amino acids long. The V and J ends lost 2 bases and 2 bases respectively, with 13 bases between them. Germline loops: CDR1 SGHRS, CDR2 YFSETQ. The CDR3 DNA reads TGCGCCAGCAGCTTCGAGGCTCATACCAACACTGAAGCTTTCTTT. This encodes CASSFEAHTNTEAFF.

This chain uses TRBV19 with TRBJ2-7; weak D call: TRBD2 (6 bases). Germline V CDR1 and CDR2: LNHDA, SQIVND (reference sequence). Trimming removed 6 bases at V and 9 bases at J, with 24 bases between. The CDR3 has 15 amino acids. The CDR3 spells CASRDLAGRARVQYF. CDR3 DNA: TGTGCCAGTAGAGACTTGGCCGGGAGAGCCAGGGTGCAGTACTTC.

The V gene is TRBV6-5, the J gene TRBJ2-3; 7 bases agree with TRBD1. This CDR3 has 12 residues. With V trimmed by 2 bases and J by 13 bases, 6 bases remained unmatched. Germline V lookup: CDR1 MNHEY, CDR2 SVGAGI. CDR3 region: CASSYPRDREYF. The CDR3 coding sequence is TGTGCCAGCAGTTACCCCCGGGACAGAGAGTATTTT.

J is TRBJ1-1 and V is TRBV5-1, with D uncertain. CDR1 SGHRS and CDR2 YFSETQ come from the germline V gene. The CDR3 extends over 11 amino acids. The V gene lost 3 bases and the J gene lost 11 bases, with 11 bases spanning the gap. The CDR3 coding sequence is TGCGCCAGCAGCTCCGGCTCGGGGGCTTTCTTT. Translated, it gives CASSSGSGAFF.

The J gene is TRBJ1-4, the V gene TRBV6-1; TRBD1 might be the D (6 bases). The germline V gene encodes CDR1 MNHNS and CDR2 SASEGT. CDR3 length: 14 amino acids. V lost 7 bases, J lost 5 bases, and 14 bases lay in between. CDR3 in amino acids: CASITDSWNEKLFF. CDR3 nucleotides: TGTGCCAGCATAACGGACAGCTGGAATGAAAAACTGTTTTTT.

This chain connects TRBV11-2 to TRBJ2-2; 9 bases are shared with TRBD1. Looked up from germline, CDR1 is SGHAT and CDR2 is FQNNGV. This CDR3 has 15 amino acids. J lost 3 bases, V lost 5 bases, and 4 bases had no gene match. The CDR3 DNA is TGTGCCAGCAGCAAGGACAGGGGTTACACCGGGGAGCTGTTTTTT. It encodes CASSKDRGYTGELFF.

The CDR3 loop reads CASSPETGSGNTIYF. The CDR3 coding sequence is TGTGCCAGCAGCCCCGAGACCGGTTCAGGAAACACCATATATTTT. The chain uses TRBV7-9 and TRBJ1-3; D uncertain. Germline CDR1 reads SEHNR; CDR2 reads FQNEAQ (reference sequence). Deletions cut 5 bases from V and 4 bases from J, with 15 bases between. The CDR3 extends over 15 amino acids.

Only one count was recorded for this clone. The V and J genes are TRBV28 and TRBJ2-4; D is unclear. The germline V and J ends were trimmed by 3 bases and 3 bases, with 18 bases remaining between them. Germline CDR1 MDHEN, CDR2 SYDVKM. There are 17 residues in the CDR3. CDR3 region: CASSFRRRDVGKNIQYF. DNA for the CDR3: TGTGCCAGCAGTTTTCGAAGAAGGGATGTAGGCAAAAACATTCAGTACTTC.

This clone was seen once. The J gene is TRBJ1-2, the V gene TRBV11-2; tentatively, D is TRBD1 (5 bases). The CDR3 loop spans 14 amino acids. V was trimmed by 5 bases and J by 2 bases, leaving 12 bases between them. Germline loops: CDR1 SGHAT, CDR2 FQNNGV. The CDR3 nucleotides are TGTGCCAGCAGCGTCAGGGAGATAAACTATGGCTACACCTTC. Amino acids: CASSVREINYGYTF.

The chain joins TRBV20-1 to TRBJ2-1; D unclear. CDR3 length: 11 amino acids. Per the germline V gene, CDR1 is DFQATT and CDR2 is SNEGSKA (reference sequence). V was shortened by 3 bases and J by 8 bases, with 8 bases between the two germline ends. The CDR3 loop reads CSASSEYEQFF. As DNA, the CDR3 is TGCAGTGCTAGCTCCGAGTATGAGCAGTTCTTC.

This clone was found once. Other DNA variants within this sample encode the same CDR3. This chain links TRBV2 with TRBJ1-5; D gene uncertain. Germline V gives CDR1 SNHLY, CDR2 FYNNEI. V was cut by 6 bases and J by 0 bases, with 12 bases left in between. The CDR3 has 15 amino acids. CDR3 bases: TGTGCCAGCAGGGGAAAGGGATATAGCAATCAGCCCCAGCATTTT. Protein: CASRGKGYSNQPQHF. The whole variable domain, remainder taken from reference TRBV2 and TRBJ1-5, is EPEVTQTPSHQVTQMGQEVILRCVPISNHLYFYWYRQILGQKVEFLVSFYNNEISEKSEIFDDQFSVERPDGSNFTLKIRSTKLEDSAMYFCASRGKGYSNQPQHFGDGTRLSIL.

The gene calls are TRBV6-5 and TRBJ1-5, with D unresolved. The germline V gene has CDR1 MNHEY and CDR2 SVGAGI. V was trimmed by 6 bases and J by 4 bases, leaving 10 bases between them. The CDR3 spans 13 residues. Here the CDR3 reads CASSPDWNQPQHF. The CDR3 DNA reads as TGTGCCAGCAGCCCCGACTGGAATCAGCCCCAGCATTTT.

The chain recombines TRBV7-2 with TRBJ2-5; 7 bases align to TRBD2. Trimming took 1 base from V and 2 from J; bases not matched to a gene: 1. Germline CDR1 is SGHTA and CDR2 is FQGNSA. The CDR3 consists of 14 residues. The CDR3 loop is CASSLGGGQETQYF. In nucleotides, the CDR3 is TGTGCCAGCAGCTTAGGGGGGGGACAAGAGACCCAGTACTTC.

This clone appeared a single time. The chain links TRBV7-2 to TRBJ2-3, with D possibly matching TRBD2 (5 bases). There are 13 residues in the CDR3. CDR1 and CDR2 (germline): SGHTA, FQGNSA. V was pared by 6 bases and J by 6 bases, with 13 bases between. CDR3 coding DNA: TGTGCCAGCAGTCTAGCCGGAGCGGATACGCAGTATTTT. Protein product: CASSLAGADTQYF.

V usage is TRBV11-2 and J usage is TRBJ1-6; D is possibly TRBD1 (6 bases). With 2 bases removed from V and 9 bases from J, the gap between germline ends came to 11 bases. CDR1 is SGHAT, CDR2 FQNNGV, per germline. CDR3 length equals 14 residues. CDR3 amino acids: CASSLTGTASPLHF. CDR3 DNA sequence: TGTGCCAGCAGCTTAACAGGGACTGCTTCACCCCTCCACTTT.

The chain has TRBV13 and TRBJ2-1; D perhaps matches TRBD2 (6 bases). Per germline, CDR1 PRHDT and CDR2 FYEKMQ (reference sequence). Deletions cut 11 bases from V and 9 bases from J, with 20 bases between. The CDR3 has 13 amino acids. The CDR3: CAARRGNAGEQFF. CDR3 DNA sequence: TGTGCCGCCCGGCGGGGAAATGCGGGTGAGCAGTTCTTC.